The next 29 T cell receptor beta chains were all read from a single sample in a study of glioma-infiltrating T cells. Using RNA template, CDR3s of TCR alpha and beta were amplified with iRepertoire arm-PCR. TCRdb redid the calling of the multiplex PCR reads with MiXCR, one entry per CDR3 protein. The data show approximately 140,000 distinct CDR3 sequences, more than 20% seen once. The sample comprised glioma tissue, nonneoplastic brain tissue, or PBMCs (not recorded which). These receptors all stem from a human donor with low-grade glioma or glioblastoma, undergoing nonglioma brain surgery, or in good health (not recorded which).

DNA for the CDR3: TGTGCCAGCAGCCACGGACTAGCGGGGGCCACAGATACGCAGTATTTT. Translated: CASSHGLAGATDTQYF. The chain carries TRBV7-9 and TRBJ2-3; 13 bases map to TRBD2. The V gene's germline CDR1 is SEHNR and CDR2 FQNEAQ (reference sequence). The V and J ends lost 5 bases and 2 bases, in that order; junction bases with no gene match: 4. The CDR3 length is 16 residues.

The chain links TRBV18 to TRBJ2-7; 9 bases are shared with TRBD1. Germline V gene sequence: CDR1 KGHSH, CDR2 LQKENI. The CDR3 is 15 residues long. Germline trimming cut 4 bases from V and 5 bases from J; bases unmatched to any gene: 9. The DNA for the CDR3 is TGTGCCAGCTCACGGGACAGGGTCTCCAATGACGAGCAGTACGTC. It specifies CASSRDRVSNDEQYV.

This clonotype has ten or more counts. This rearrangement joins TRBV20-1 to TRBJ2-5; the D gene is possibly TRBD2 (5 bases). Germline values: CDR1 DFQATT, CDR2 SNEGSKA (reference sequence). The CDR3 contains 14 residues. Trimming shortened V by 6 bases and J by 2 bases, and 16 bases separated the two germline ends. As DNA, the CDR3 is TGCAGTGCCACACGGGGTAGTGGGCAAGAGACCCAGTACTTC. Protein: CSATRGSGQETQYF.

Regarding this clonotype: A much larger clone is a single base away; this may be a read error. V is TRBV24-1 and J is TRBJ2-1; D is unresolved. This CDR3 region has 15 residues. V was cut by 3 bases and J by 5 bases, with 13 bases left in between. Germline lookup yields CDR1 KGHDR and CDR2 SFDVKD. The CDR3 is CATSDPGFVNNEQFF. As DNA, the CDR3 is TGTGCCACCAGTGATCCCGGGTTCGTCAACAATGAGCAGTTCTTC.

Of note for this clonotype: This may stem from a read error, because a much larger clone lies one nucleotide away. The chain links TRBV4-1 to TRBJ2-1; unclear D gene. This CDR3 contains 16 residues. CDR1 MGHRA and CDR2 YSYEKL come from the germline V gene. CDR3 sequence reads: CASNQDPARDYNEQFF. The CDR3 DNA reads as TGCGCCAGCAACCAAGATCCCGCTAGGGACTACAATGAGCAGTTCTTC.

V and J are TRBV5-1 and TRBJ2-3; tentative D call: TRBD1 (6 bases). CDR1 and CDR2 from the germline V gene are SGHRS and YFSETQ. The V end was cut by 0 bases, the J end by 2 bases, with 10 bases between. This CDR3 comprises 15 residues. The CDR3 region has the DNA TGCGCCAGCAGCTTGGACAGGGTGGACACAGATACGCAGTATTTT. Its translation: CASSLDRVDTDTQYF.

At least ten counts were recorded for this clonotype. The rearrangement uses TRBV6-1 and TRBJ2-2, with D possibly TRBD1 on 5 matching bases. CDR3 length: 14 amino acids. V was clipped by 5 bases and J by 7 bases, with 14 bases between them. The germline V gene encodes CDR1 MNHNS and CDR2 SASEGT. CDR3 in DNA: TGTGCCAGCAGTAATAAAGGGGAAATCGGGGAGCTGTTTTTT. Amino acids: CASSNKGEIGELFF.

This sequence joins TRBV29-1 and TRBJ2-5; D is unclear. The CDR3 consists of 11 residues. The germline V gene encodes CDR1 SQVTM and CDR2 ANQGSEA. Trimming stripped 7 bases from V and 2 bases from J, with 8 bases between. The CDR3: CSADPQETQYF. The CDR3 DNA reads as TGCAGCGCGGATCCACAAGAGACCCAGTACTTC.

V gene TRBV19 combines with J gene TRBJ1-1; D unclear. V dropped 7 bases and J dropped 4 bases, with 10 bases sitting between them. CDR3 length: 12 residues. Germline values: CDR1 LNHDA, CDR2 SQIVND (reference sequence). The CDR3 nucleotides read TGTGCCAGTAAGGAGAGGGTCACTGAAGCTTTCTTT. It encodes CASKERVTEAFF.

CDR3 sequence (DNA): TGCAGTACTCTCAGCGGGGGGTCTACAGATACGCAGTATTTT. Protein sequence: CSTLSGGSTDTQYF. The V call is TRBV20-1, the J call TRBJ2-3; the match to TRBD2 covers 9 bases. From germline, CDR1 is DFQATT and CDR2 SNEGSKA (reference sequence). Trimming took 8 bases from V and 3 from J; bases not matched to a gene: 9. The CDR3 extends over 14 amino acids.

This clonotype occurred many times. This sequence joins TRBV12-3 or TRBV12-4 and TRBJ2-1; D is uncertain. Trimming pared 5 bases from V and 7 bases from J, leaving 9 bases between. The CDR3 contains 12 residues. As DNA, the CDR3 is TGTGCCAGCAGTGGGGAATTAAATGAGCAGTTCTTC. It is translated as CASSGELNEQFF.

The chain employs TRBV20-1 and TRBJ2-1; 7 nucleotides agree with TRBD1. CDR3 length: 13 residues. Unmatched junction bases numbered 5, after V lost 6 bases and J lost 3 bases. Germline CDR1 and CDR2: DFQATT and SNEGSKA (reference sequence). This CDR3 reads CSARQGSYNEQFF. CDR3 sequence (DNA): TGCAGTGCCCGACAGGGTAGCTACAATGAGCAGTTCTTC.

This clonotype has a handful of counts. The chain recombines TRBV6-1 with TRBJ1-3; D remains ambiguous. The CDR3 totals 15 residues. V dropped 11 bases and J dropped 0 bases, with 17 bases sitting between them. The V gene's germline CDR1 is MNHNS and CDR2 SASEGT. The CDR3 coding sequence is TGTGCCGTACACCCCCACGGAGACTCTGGAAACACCATATATTTT. This sequence encodes CAVHPHGDSGNTIYF.

Points on this clonotype: A much larger clone differs by one base, so this may be a read error. The genes are TRBV6-1 and TRBJ2-5; no firm D call. TRBJ2-1 explains the end of the DNA better; the J call may be wrong. The CDR3 is 12 amino acids. CDR1 and CDR2 (germline): MNHNS, SASEGT. This chain's CDR3 is CASRELLNEQFF. The CDR3 DNA sequence: TGTGCCAGCAGAGAGCTTCTCAATGAGCAGTTCTTC.

This clonotype was detected many times. This chain links TRBV6-2 or TRBV6-3 with TRBJ2-7, with D perhaps being TRBD1 or TRBD2 (6 bases each). V was cut by 0 bases and J by 3 bases, with 12 bases left in between. The V gene's germline CDR1 is MNHEY and CDR2 SVGEGT. This CDR3 comprises 15 residues. DNA for the CDR3: TGTGCCAGCAGTTACTCGACGGGGGCGAGCTACGAGCAGTACGTC. This translates into CASSYSTGASYEQYV.

The chain links TRBV18 to TRBJ1-1; 7 positions match TRBD1. The CDR3 sequence is 12 residues long. Germline V gene sequence: CDR1 KGHSH, CDR2 LQKENI. J lost 11 bases, V lost 8 bases, and 11 bases had no gene match. In nucleotides, the CDR3 is TGTGCCAGCGGGACAGACCCCATCGAGGCTTTCTTT. Protein product: CASGTDPIEAFF.

This clonotype was recorded many times. This chain connects TRBV19 to TRBJ2-3; TRBD1 or TRBD2 may be the D gene (5 bases each). The CDR3 is 13 amino acids. The ends were cut back, 10 bases at V and 1 base at J, with 12 bases in the middle. Germline values: CDR1 LNHDA, CDR2 SQIVND (reference sequence). The CDR3 nucleotides are TGTGCCACCAGAGGGACGGGCACAGATACGCAGTATTTT. The encoded protein is CATRGTGTDTQYF.

This clonotype occurred many times. V is TRBV27 and J is TRBJ1-1, with D hard to call. The V and J ends lost 5 bases and 2 bases respectively, with 12 bases between them. This CDR3 contains 14 residues. The V gene's germline CDR1 is MNHEY and CDR2 SMNVEV (reference sequence). The CDR3 DNA follows: TGTGCCAGCAGTCTCCTAGGGCCTAACACTGAAGCTTTCTTT. Encoded protein: CASSLLGPNTEAFF.

The chain couples TRBV19 to TRBJ1-4; D is unclear. The J call may be incorrect, as the DNA end agrees better with TRBJ2-2. The CDR3 covers 13 residues. Looked up from germline, CDR1 is LNHDA and CDR2 is SQIVND (reference sequence). The CDR3 sequence is CASSIQSDGELFF. The CDR3 DNA sequence: TGTGCCAGTAGTATCCAGTCAGACGGGGAGCTGTTTTTT.

The J gene is TRBJ2-3, the V gene TRBV20-1; 10 bases match TRBD2. V gave up 6 bases and J gave up 3 bases; unmatched junction bases: 6. Germline CDR1 is DFQATT and CDR2 is SNEGSKA (reference sequence). The CDR3 contains 14 residues. CDR3 amino acids: CSAESGGATDTQYF. DNA for the CDR3: TGCAGTGCGGAAAGCGGGGGGGCTACAGATACGCAGTATTTT.

The V gene is TRBV27, the J gene TRBJ1-4; 11 bases align to TRBD1. Unmatched junction bases numbered 3, after V lost 3 bases and J lost 6 bases. The CDR3 has 15 amino acids. The germline V gene has CDR1 MNHEY and CDR2 SMNVEV (reference sequence). CDR3 in amino acids: CASSFGTGGDEKLFF. For the CDR3, the DNA is TGTGCCAGCAGTTTCGGGACAGGGGGAGATGAAAAACTGTTTTTT. The full variable domain, its missing parts supplied by reference TRBV27 and TRBJ1-4, is EAQVTQNPRYLITVTGKKLTVTCSQNMNHEYMSWYRQDPGLGLRQIYYSMNVEVTDKGDVPEGYKVSRKEKRNFPLILESPSPNQTSLYFCASSFGTGGDEKLFFGSGTQLSVL.

This clonotype has a handful of counts. The rearrangement joins TRBV29-1 to TRBJ2-3; 12 bases line up with TRBD2. The CDR3 consists of 16 residues. CDR1 is SQVTM and CDR2 is ANQGSEA in the germline V gene. Germline trimming cut 6 bases from V and 1 base from J; bases unmatched to any gene: 8. CDR3 residues: CSVTKTSGGRTDTQYF. In nucleotides, the CDR3 is TGCAGCGTGACCAAAACTAGCGGGGGGCGCACAGATACGCAGTATTTT.

Details on this clonotype: The junction differs from germline at one of its ends, possibly a read error. The gene calls are TRBV5-1 and TRBJ1-1, with D possibly matching TRBD1 (6 bases). Germline values: CDR1 SGHRS, CDR2 YFSETQ. The CDR3 has 14 amino acids. Here the CDR3 reads CANSSLQQGTEAFF. CDR3 coding DNA: TGCGCCAACAGCTCCCTCCAACAGGGCACTGAAGCTTTCTTT.

Regarding this clonotype: The junction departs from the called germline gene at one end, perhaps through a read error. This sequence joins TRBV28 and TRBJ1-1; possibly TRBD1 for D (6 bases). The CDR3 has 12 residues. Germline V gene lookup returns CDR1 MDHEN and CDR2 SYDVKM. CDR3 bases: TGTGCCAGTGGACAGTCGAACACTGAAGCTTGCTTT. It translates to CASGQSNTEACF. Together with reference TRBV28 and TRBJ1-1, the CDR3 gives the full variable domain: DVKVTQSSRYLVKRTGEKVFLECVQDMDHENMFWYRQDPGLGLRLIYFSYDVKMKEKGDIPEGYSVSREKKERFSLILESASTNQTSMYLCASGQSNTEACFGQGTRLTVV.

A note on this clonotype: This clone may be a read error of a much larger clone one base away. V gene TRBV12-3 or TRBV12-4 combines with J gene TRBJ2-2; tentative D call: TRBD2 (5 bases). CDR3 length equals 12 residues. CDR3 in amino acids: CASSGPTGELLF. As DNA, the CDR3 is TGTGCCAGCAGTGGGCCCACCGGGGAGCTGCTTTTT.

The chain employs TRBV6-1 and TRBJ2-1; 11 bases map to TRBD2. The CDR3 consists of 14 residues. Trimming at V came to 5 bases and at J to 8 bases, leaving 5 bases not matched to a gene. Germline lookup yields CDR1 MNHNS and CDR2 SASEGT. The CDR3 region is CASSPRTSGHEQFF. The CDR3 nucleotides are TGTGCCAGCAGTCCGCGGACTAGCGGGCATGAGCAGTTCTTC.

This clonotype was seen more than once but under ten times. The gene calls are TRBV29-1 and TRBJ1-5; TRBD1 might be the D (6 bases). CDR3 length: 13 amino acids. CDR1 is SQVTM, CDR2 ANQGSEA, per germline. V gave up 6 bases and J gave up 1 base, with 10 bases separating them. The CDR3 spells CSVATGSNQPQHF. CDR3 bases: TGCAGCGTAGCTACAGGGAGCAATCAGCCCCAGCATTTT.

This clonotype has more than one count but fewer than ten. CDR3 nucleotides: TGTGCCAGCAGTTCACAGGGGAACAATGAAAAACTGTTTTTT. Its translation is CASSSQGNNEKLFF. The rearrangement links TRBV6-1 to TRBJ1-4, with 7 bases aligning to TRBD1. The CDR3 totals 14 residues. Per the germline V gene, CDR1 is MNHNS and CDR2 is SASEGT. J was trimmed by 5 bases and V by 5 bases; bases with no gene match: 5.

This clonotype was counted at least ten times. The V gene is TRBV28, the J gene TRBJ2-5; 7 nucleotides line up with TRBD2. With 6 bases clipped from V and 4 bases from J, the junction kept 5 bases outside the gene matches. Per the germline V gene, CDR1 is MDHEN and CDR2 is SYDVKM. This CDR3 contains 13 residues. CDR3 bases: TGTGCCAGCAGCCGTCCGGGGGGAGAGACCCAGTACTTC. Residues: CASSRPGGETQYF.